This T cell receptor beta chain appears in the sequencing data of a study of cytomegalovirus exposure and HLA in healthy donors. Study results and caveats: Presence/absence analyses treated sequencing depth as roughly uniform across donors. As a later analysis revealed, most CMV-associated TCR beta chains appeared HLA-restricted. The study labeled around 160 TCR beta chains cytomegalovirus-associated.

Those who donated were healthy bone marrow donors. Researchers ran the PCR with 60 Vbeta and 13 Jbeta primers. This table comes from immunoSEQ multiplex PCR, and its TCRdb copy is limited to in-frame clones, with some not included. Seen here are roughly 100,000 clones, 60% to 80% observed once, and the top ten hold approximately 4%. The germline CDR1 and CDR2 sequences are SGHDN and FVKESK. Trimming took 0 bases from V and 6 from J; bases not matched to a gene: 7. This CDR3 has 17 residues. Of note for this clone: Its specificity is unknown.

Sequenced sample: PBMCs. The J gene is TRBJ2-2, the V gene TRBV14, with 10 bases fitting TRBD2. The receptor comes from a man aged 45-60 years in good health and CMV-seropositive. As DNA, the CDR3 is TGTGCCAGCAGCCAAGACCTACTAGCGGGGACTCCCGGGGAGCTGTTTTTT. Amino acid sequence: CASSQDLLAGTPGELFF.